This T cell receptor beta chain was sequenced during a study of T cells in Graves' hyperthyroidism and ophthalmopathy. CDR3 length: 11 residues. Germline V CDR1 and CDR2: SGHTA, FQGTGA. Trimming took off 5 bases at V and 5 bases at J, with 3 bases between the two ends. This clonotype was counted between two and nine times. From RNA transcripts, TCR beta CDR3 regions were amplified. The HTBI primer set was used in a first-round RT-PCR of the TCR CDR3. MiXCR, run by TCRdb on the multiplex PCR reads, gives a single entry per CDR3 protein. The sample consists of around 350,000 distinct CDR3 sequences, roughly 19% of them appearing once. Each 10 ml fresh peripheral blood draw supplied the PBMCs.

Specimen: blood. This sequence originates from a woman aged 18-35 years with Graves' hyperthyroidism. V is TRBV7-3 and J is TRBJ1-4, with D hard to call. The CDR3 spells CASSGNEKLFF. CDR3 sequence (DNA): TGTGCCAGCAGCGGAAATGAAAAACTGTTTTTT.